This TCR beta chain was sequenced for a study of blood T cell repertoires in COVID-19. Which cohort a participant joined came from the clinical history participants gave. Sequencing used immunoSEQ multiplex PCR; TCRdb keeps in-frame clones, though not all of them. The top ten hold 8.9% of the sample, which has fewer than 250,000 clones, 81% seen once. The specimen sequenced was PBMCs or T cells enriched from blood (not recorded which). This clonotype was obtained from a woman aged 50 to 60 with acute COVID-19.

CDR3 in amino acids: CASSPGQGIGYTF. DNA for the CDR3: TGCGCCAGCAGCCCGGGACAGGGGATTGGCTACACCTTC. The chain couples TRBV4-3 to TRBJ1-2; 10 bases align to TRBD1. The CDR3 length is 13 residues. The trim removed 4 bases at V and 7 bases at J, leaving 3 bases unmatched. Germline-derived CDR1 and CDR2 are LGHNA and YSLEER.